This T cell receptor beta chain was observed in a study of spatial heterogeneity in lung cancer. There are a few counts of this clonotype. Germline CDR1 SGDLS, CDR2 YYNGEE. The CDR3 extends over 15 amino acids. Germline trimming cut 0 bases from V and 4 bases from J; bases unmatched to any gene: 6. Time point indicated: blood at routine non-recurrence follow-up after resection. TCRdb ran MiXCR on the 5' RACE reads and lists one entry per CDR3 protein. The table shows about 17,000 distinct CDR3 sequences, with about a fifth occurring only once. The rearrangement uses TRBV9 and TRBJ2-5; 7 nucleotides align to TRBD1. This specimen was PBMCs, taken at follow-up. The sequence was collected from a male donor with early-stage non-small cell lung cancer. In nucleotides, the CDR3 is TGTGCCAGCAGCGTAGGTGGGAGACAGGGAGAGACCCAGTACTTC. Translating gives CASSVGGRQGETQYF.